Following are 9 T cell receptor beta chains from one sample sequenced in a study of blood T cell repertoires in COVID-19. Only in-frame clones appear in the TCRdb table, and some are missing; sequencing was by immunoSEQ multiplex PCR. The profile shows some 120,000 clones, about 80% of them singletons. The sequenced material came from peripheral blood. The receptors stem from a man aged 65 to 79 with active or convalescent COVID-19.

The V gene is TRBV28, the J gene TRBJ2-7, with a weak D call TRBD2 (6 bases). V shed 5 bases and J shed 5 bases, with 10 bases lying between them. The germline V gene has CDR1 MDHEN and CDR2 SYDVKM. CDR3 length: 12 amino acids. In nucleotides, the CDR3 is TGTGCCAGCAGTGGCGGGAAGGACGAGCAGTACTTC. Encoded protein: CASSGGKDEQYF.

This rearrangement joins TRBV3-1 (or the pseudogene TRBV3-2) to TRBJ2-1; TRBD2 matches at 10 bases. The trim removed 3 bases at V and 6 bases at J, leaving 5 bases unmatched. Germline CDR1 and CDR2: LGHDT and YNNKEL (reference sequence). CDR3 length: 15 amino acids. As DNA, the CDR3 is TGTGCCAGCAGCCAGCTAGCGGGGGTAAGCAATGAGCAGTTCTTC. Protein sequence: CASSQLAGVSNEQFF.

The chain joins TRBV25-1 to TRBJ1-2, with D tentatively TRBD1 (6 bases). Trimming pared 2 bases from V and 8 bases from J, leaving 12 bases between. The CDR3 consists of 13 residues. Germline V gene lookup returns CDR1 MGHDK and CDR2 SYGVNS. In DNA, the CDR3 is TGTGCCAGCAGTGAAGGGGGCAGGGGAGGCTACACCTTC. Its translation: CASSEGGRGGYTF.

The CDR3 region is CASSASTGSWGNTIYF. CDR3 DNA: TGTGCCAGCAGCGCGAGTACAGGGTCGTGGGGAAACACCATATATTTT. The chain has TRBV5-6 and TRBJ1-3; a possible D gene is TRBD1 (6 bases). The length of the CDR3 is 16 residues. From germline, CDR1 is SGHDT and CDR2 YYEEEE. Between the trimmed V and J ends, which lost 4 bases and 4 bases, there was a span of 18 bases.

This chain uses TRBV3-1 (or the pseudogene TRBV3-2) with TRBJ1-1; a possible D gene is TRBD1 (5 bases). V was cut by 8 bases and J by 2 bases, with 9 bases left in between. CDR3 length: 12 amino acids. The germline V gene encodes CDR1 LGHDT and CDR2 YNNKEL (reference sequence). The DNA for the CDR3 is TGTGCCAGCGGTGGACAAAACACTGAAGCTTTCTTT. This sequence encodes CASGGQNTEAFF.

This clone appeared a few times. The chain has TRBV3-1 (or the pseudogene TRBV3-2) and TRBJ1-1; D might be TRBD1 (6 bases). Germline lookup yields CDR1 LGHDT and CDR2 YNNKEL (reference sequence). The CDR3 is 16 amino acids. Trimming pared 6 bases from V and 1 base from J, leaving 18 bases between. The CDR3 is CASRNALLQGNTEAFF. The CDR3 coding sequence is TGTGCCAGCAGGAACGCCCTTCTACAGGGGAACACTGAAGCTTTCTTT.

The chain combines TRBV10-3 with TRBJ1-1; 7 bases fit TRBD1. The CDR3 has 15 amino acids. V was pared by 4 bases and J by 4 bases, with 9 bases of the junction left unmatched. The germline V gene encodes CDR1 ENHRY and CDR2 SYGVKD. CDR3 nucleotides: TGTGCCATCAGTGTAACAGGGGTGGGCCTCACTGAAGCTTTCTTT. Residues: CAISVTGVGLTEAFF.

The chain couples TRBV3-1 (or the pseudogene TRBV3-2) to TRBJ1-6; D not resolved. The germline gives CDR1 LGHDT, CDR2 YNNKEL (reference sequence). CDR3 length: 17 amino acids. V lost 1 base to trimming and J lost 0 bases, with 10 bases between them. The chain's CDR3 is CASSQGGISSYNSPLHF. The CDR3 nucleotides are TGTGCCAGCAGCCAAGGAGGGATTAGCTCCTATAATTCACCCCTCCACTTT.

In nucleotides, the CDR3 is TGTGCCAGCAGCTTGGGGACAGGGAGCACAGATACGCAGTATTTT. Translated: CASSLGTGSTDTQYF. The chain recombines TRBV7-9 with TRBJ2-3; TRBD1 matches at 9 bases. Germline-derived CDR1 and CDR2 are SEHNR and FQNEAQ (reference sequence). The CDR3 spans 15 residues. Unmatched junction bases numbered 1, after V lost 3 bases and J lost 0 bases.